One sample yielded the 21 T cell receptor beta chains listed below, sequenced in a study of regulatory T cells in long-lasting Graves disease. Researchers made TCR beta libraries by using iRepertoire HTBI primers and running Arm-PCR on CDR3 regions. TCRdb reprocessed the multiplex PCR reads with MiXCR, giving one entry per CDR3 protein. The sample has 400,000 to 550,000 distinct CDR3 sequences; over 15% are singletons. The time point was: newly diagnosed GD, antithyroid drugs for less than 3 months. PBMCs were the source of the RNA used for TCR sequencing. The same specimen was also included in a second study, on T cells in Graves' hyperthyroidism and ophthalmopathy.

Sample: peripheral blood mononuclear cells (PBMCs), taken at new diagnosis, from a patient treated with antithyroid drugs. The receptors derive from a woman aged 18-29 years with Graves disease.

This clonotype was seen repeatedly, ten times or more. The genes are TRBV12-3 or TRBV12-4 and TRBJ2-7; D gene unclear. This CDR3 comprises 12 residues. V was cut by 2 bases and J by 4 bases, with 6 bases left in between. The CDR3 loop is CASSLYGYEQYF. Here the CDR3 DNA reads TGTGCCAGCAGTTTATACGGATACGAGCAGTACTTC.

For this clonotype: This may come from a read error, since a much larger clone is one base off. CDR3 protein: CASSDEGYNKQFF. The CDR3 DNA reads TGTGCCAGCAGTGATGAGGGCTACAATAAGCAGTTCTTC. The chain carries TRBV6-2 or TRBV6-3 and TRBJ2-5; D may be TRBD2 (5 bases). The better agreement between TRBJ2-1 and the DNA end casts doubt on the J call. The germline V gene has CDR1 MNHEY and CDR2 SVGEGT. The CDR3 is 13 residues long.

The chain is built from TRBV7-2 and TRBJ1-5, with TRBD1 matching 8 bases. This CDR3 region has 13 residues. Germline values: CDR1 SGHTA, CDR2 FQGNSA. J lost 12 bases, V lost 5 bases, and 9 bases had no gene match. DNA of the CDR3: TGTGCCAGCAGCATCGGGACAGGACTTTACCAGCATTTT. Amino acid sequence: CASSIGTGLYQHF.

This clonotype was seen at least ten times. The CDR3 DNA follows: TGTGCCAGCAGCTTAGATCAGGGTGGCTACACCTTC. This gives the protein CASSLDQGGYTF. The J gene is TRBJ1-2, the V gene TRBV11-2; possibly TRBD1 for D (5 bases). This CDR3 spans 12 amino acids. V shed 0 bases and J shed 7 bases, with 6 bases lying between them. Germline V gene lookup returns CDR1 SGHAT and CDR2 FQNNGV.

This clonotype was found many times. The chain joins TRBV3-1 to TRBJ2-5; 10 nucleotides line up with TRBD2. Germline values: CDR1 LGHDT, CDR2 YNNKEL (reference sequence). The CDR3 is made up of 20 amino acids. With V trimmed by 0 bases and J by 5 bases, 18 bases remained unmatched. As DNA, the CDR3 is TGTGCCAGCAGCCAAGATCTGGACAGGGATGGAGCGGGAGGGCGGGAGACCCAGTACTTC. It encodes CASSQDLDRDGAGGRETQYF.

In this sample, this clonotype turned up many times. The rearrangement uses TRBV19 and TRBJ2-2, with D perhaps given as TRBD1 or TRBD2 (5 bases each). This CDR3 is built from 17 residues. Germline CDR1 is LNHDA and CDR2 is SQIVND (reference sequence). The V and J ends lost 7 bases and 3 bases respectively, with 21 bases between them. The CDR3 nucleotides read TGTGCCAGTATCCATCGAGGAGGTACAGGAGACACCGGGGAGCTGTTTTTT. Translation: CASIHRGGTGDTGELFF.

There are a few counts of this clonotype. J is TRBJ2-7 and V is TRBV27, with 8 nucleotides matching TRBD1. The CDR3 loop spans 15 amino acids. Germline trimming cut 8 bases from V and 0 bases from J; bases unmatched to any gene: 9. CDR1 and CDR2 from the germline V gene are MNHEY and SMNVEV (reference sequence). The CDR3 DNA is TGTGCCAGCGGAAGATTGACAGGGGACTCCTACGAGCAGTACTTC. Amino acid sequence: CASGRLTGDSYEQYF.

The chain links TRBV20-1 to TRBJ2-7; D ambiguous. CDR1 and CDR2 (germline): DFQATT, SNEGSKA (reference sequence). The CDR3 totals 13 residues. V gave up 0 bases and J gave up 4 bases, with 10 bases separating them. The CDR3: CSARDPSIYEQYF. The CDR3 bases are TGCAGTGCTAGAGATCCATCTATTTACGAGCAGTACTTC.

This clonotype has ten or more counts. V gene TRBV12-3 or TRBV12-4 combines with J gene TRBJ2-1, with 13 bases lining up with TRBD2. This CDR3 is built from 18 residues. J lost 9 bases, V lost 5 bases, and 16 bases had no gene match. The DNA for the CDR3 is TGTGCCAGCAGTAAACTGGGGCAACTAGCGGGAGGGCCAGGTGAGCAGTTCTTC. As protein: CASSKLGQLAGGPGEQFF.

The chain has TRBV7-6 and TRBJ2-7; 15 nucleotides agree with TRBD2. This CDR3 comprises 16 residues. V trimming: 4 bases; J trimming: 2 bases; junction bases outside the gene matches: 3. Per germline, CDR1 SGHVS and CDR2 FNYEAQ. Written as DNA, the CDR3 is TGTGCCAGCAGCTCCAGGACTAGCGGGAGGGCCTACGAGCAGTACTTC. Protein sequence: CASSSRTSGRAYEQYF.

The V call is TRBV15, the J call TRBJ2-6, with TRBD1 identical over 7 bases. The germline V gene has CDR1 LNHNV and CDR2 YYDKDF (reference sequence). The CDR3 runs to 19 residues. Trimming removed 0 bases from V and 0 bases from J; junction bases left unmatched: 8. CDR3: CATSRDFGTALSGANVLTF. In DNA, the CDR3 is TGTGCCACCAGCAGAGATTTCGGGACAGCTCTCTCTGGGGCCAACGTCCTGACTTTC.

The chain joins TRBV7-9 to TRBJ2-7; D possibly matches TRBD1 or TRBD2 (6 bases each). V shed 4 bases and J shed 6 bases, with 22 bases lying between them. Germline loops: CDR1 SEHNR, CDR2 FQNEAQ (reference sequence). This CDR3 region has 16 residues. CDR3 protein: CASSWTGALSYGEQYF. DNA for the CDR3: TGTGCCAGCAGCTGGACGGGGGCTCTTTCTTATGGCGAGCAGTACTTC.

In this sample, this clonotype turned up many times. The CDR3 DNA follows: TGTGCCAGCAGCTTAGCGCAGTCTAGCGGGAGAGATACGCAGTATTTT. This gives the protein CASSLAQSSGRDTQYF. The chain employs TRBV7-2 and TRBJ2-3; 10 nucleotides line up with TRBD2. This CDR3 comprises 16 residues. V dropped 0 bases and J dropped 5; count of bases not matched to a gene: 5. Per germline, CDR1 SGHTA and CDR2 FQGNSA.

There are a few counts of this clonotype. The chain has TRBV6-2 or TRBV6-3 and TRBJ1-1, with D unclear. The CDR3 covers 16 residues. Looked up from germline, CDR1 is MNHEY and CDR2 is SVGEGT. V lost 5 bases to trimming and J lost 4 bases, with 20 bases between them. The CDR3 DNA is TGTGCCAGCAGTCCGGAGGTGACACACTATTTCACTGAAGCTTTCTTT. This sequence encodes CASSPEVTHYFTEAFF.

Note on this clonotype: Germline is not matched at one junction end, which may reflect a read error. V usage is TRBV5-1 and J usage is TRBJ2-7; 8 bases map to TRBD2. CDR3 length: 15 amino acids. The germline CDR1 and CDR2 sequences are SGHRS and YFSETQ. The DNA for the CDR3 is TGCGCCGGCAGCATGGGAACTAGCGGCTCCTACGAGCAGTACTTC. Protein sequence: CAGSMGTSGSYEQYF. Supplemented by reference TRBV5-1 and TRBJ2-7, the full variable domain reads KAGVTQTPRYLIKTRGQQVTLSCSPISGHRSVSWYQQTPGQGLQFLFEYFSETQRNKGNFPGRFSGRQFSNSRSEMNVSTLELGDSALYLCAGSMGTSGSYEQYFGPGTRLTVT.

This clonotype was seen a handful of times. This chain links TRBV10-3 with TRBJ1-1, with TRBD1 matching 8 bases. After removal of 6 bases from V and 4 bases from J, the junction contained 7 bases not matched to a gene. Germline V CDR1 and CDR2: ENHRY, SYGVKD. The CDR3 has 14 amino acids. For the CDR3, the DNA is TGTGCCATCAGGAAGACAGGGGCGGTCACTGAAGCTTTCTTT. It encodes CAIRKTGAVTEAFF.

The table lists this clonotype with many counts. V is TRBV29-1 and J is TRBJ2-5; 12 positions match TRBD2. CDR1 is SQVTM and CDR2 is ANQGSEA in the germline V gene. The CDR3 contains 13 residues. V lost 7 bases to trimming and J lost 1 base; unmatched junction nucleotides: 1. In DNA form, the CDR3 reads TGCAGCGGGACTAGCGGGACCCAAGAGACCCAGTACTTC. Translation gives CSGTSGTQETQYF.

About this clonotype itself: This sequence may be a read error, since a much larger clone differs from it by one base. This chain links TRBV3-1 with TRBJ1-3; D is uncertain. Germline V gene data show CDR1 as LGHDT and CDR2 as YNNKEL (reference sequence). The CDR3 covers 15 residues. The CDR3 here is CAGSQGSSSGNTIYF. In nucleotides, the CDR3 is TGTGCCGGCAGCCAAGGATCAAGCTCTGGAAACACCATATATTTT.

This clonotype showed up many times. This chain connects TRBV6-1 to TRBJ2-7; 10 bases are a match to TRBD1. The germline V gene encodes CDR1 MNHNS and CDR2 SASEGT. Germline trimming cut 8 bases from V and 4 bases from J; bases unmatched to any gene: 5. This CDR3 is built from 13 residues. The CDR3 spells CASDRGRLYEQYF. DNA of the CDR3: TGTGCCAGCGACAGGGGGCGCTTATACGAGCAGTACTTC.

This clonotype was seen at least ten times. The CDR3 DNA sequence: TGTGCCAGCAGTCCCGGGACAGGGGACGAGCAGTACTTC. It translates to CASSPGTGDEQYF. The chain links TRBV28 to TRBJ2-7; 10 bases match TRBD1. V shed 5 bases and J 5 bases; nucleotides not matched to a gene: 3. Germline assignment: CDR1 MDHEN and CDR2 SYDVKM. CDR3 length equals 13 residues.

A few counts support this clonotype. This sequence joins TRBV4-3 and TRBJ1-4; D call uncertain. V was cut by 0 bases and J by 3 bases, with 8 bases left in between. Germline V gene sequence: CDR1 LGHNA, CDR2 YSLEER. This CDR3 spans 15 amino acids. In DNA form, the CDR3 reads TGCGCCAGCAGCCAAGACAGGAATCCTAATGAAAAACTGTTTTTT. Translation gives CASSQDRNPNEKLFF.